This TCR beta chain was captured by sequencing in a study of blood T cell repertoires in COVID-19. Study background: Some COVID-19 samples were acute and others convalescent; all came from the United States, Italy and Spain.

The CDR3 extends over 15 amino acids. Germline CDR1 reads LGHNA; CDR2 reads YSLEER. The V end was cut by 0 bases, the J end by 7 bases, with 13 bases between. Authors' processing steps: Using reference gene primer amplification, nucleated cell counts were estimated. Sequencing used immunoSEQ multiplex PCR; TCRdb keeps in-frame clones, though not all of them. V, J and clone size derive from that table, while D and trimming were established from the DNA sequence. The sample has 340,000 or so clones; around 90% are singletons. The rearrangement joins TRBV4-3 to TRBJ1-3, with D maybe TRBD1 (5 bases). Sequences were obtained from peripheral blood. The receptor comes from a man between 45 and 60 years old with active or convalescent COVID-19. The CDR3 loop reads CASSQDSGGSNTIYF. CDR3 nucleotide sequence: TGCGCCAGCAGCCAAGATTCGGGGGGGAGCAACACCATATATTTT.